This T cell receptor beta chain was found in a study of blood T cell repertoires in COVID-19. Study overall: Material from acute and convalescent COVID-19 was sourced from the United States, Italy and Spain. In each case, the material was cDNA or gDNA derived from T cells, B-cell-depleted T cells, or PBMCs.

Germline V gene data show CDR1 as SGHRS and CDR2 as YFSETQ. Deletions cut 4 bases from V and 8 bases from J, with 21 bases between. This CDR3 has 15 residues. The assay was immunoSEQ multiplex PCR, and TCRdb's table has in-frame clones only and misses some. The sample yields 200,000 to 250,000 clones, 86% seen once. Seattle's cohort entered during active infection and was followed longitudinally. The gene calls are TRBV5-1 and TRBJ1-2; perhaps TRBD1 as D (6 bases). This receptor was taken from a woman in her forties or fifties with COVID-19, enrolled during active disease. The sample comprised peripheral blood. The CDR3: CASSPLEAGERGYTF. In DNA, the CDR3 is TGCGCCAGCAGCCCCCTTGAGGCAGGGGAGAGGGGCTACACCTTC.